This passage covers 27 T cell receptor beta chains from one sample sequenced in a study of cytomegalovirus exposure and HLA in healthy donors. PCR used 60 Vbeta primers and 13 Jbeta primers. Produced via immunoSEQ multiplex PCR; TCRdb's table is partial and in-frame only. The sample includes roughly 180,000 clones, 84% seen only once; the top ten take around 1.2%. The sample taken for sequencing was PBMCs. The receptors stem from a girl aged 2-15 years in good health and CMV-seropositive.

J is TRBJ1-4 and V is TRBV6-1, with D perhaps matching TRBD1 (5 bases). The CDR3 sequence is 14 residues long. V dropped 6 bases and J dropped 0 bases, with 8 bases sitting between them. Per the germline V gene, CDR1 is MNHNS and CDR2 is SASEGT. CDR3 nucleotides: TGTGCCAGCAGCAGGACATCAACTAATGAAAAACTGTTTTTT. Translation: CASSRTSTNEKLFF.

The V gene is TRBV19, the J gene TRBJ2-5, with a weak D call TRBD2 (5 bases). The V gene lost 2 bases and the J gene lost 1 base, with 11 bases spanning the gap. The CDR3 runs to 15 residues. Germline CDR1 reads LNHDA; CDR2 reads SQIVND (reference sequence). The CDR3 sequence: CASSITVEGQETQYF. Written as DNA, the CDR3 is TGTGCCAGTAGTATAACAGTTGAGGGCCAAGAGACCCAGTACTTC.

The chain joins TRBV4-1 to TRBJ1-2; D is perhaps TRBD1 (6 bases). The V end lost 3 bases, the J end lost 8 bases, and 10 bases lay between the germline ends. The CDR3 spans 12 residues. Looked up from germline, CDR1 is MGHRA and CDR2 is YSYEKL. CDR3 loop: CASSHPRGGYTF. For the CDR3, the DNA is TGCGCCAGCAGCCACCCCAGGGGAGGCTACACCTTC.

V is TRBV9 and J is TRBJ1-2; a weak D match, TRBD1 (5 bases). This CDR3 region has 18 residues. The V gene lost 0 bases and the J gene lost 3 bases, with 21 bases spanning the gap. Germline lookup yields CDR1 SGDLS and CDR2 YYNGEE. Written as DNA, the CDR3 is TGTGCCAGCAGCGTAGTTGAAACGGAGGGGCGCCGAGACTATGGCTACACCTTC. It is translated as CASSVVETEGRRDYGYTF.

V usage is TRBV4-2 and J usage is TRBJ1-1; no clear D gene. Germline loops: CDR1 LGHNA, CDR2 YNFKEQ. Trimming took 1 base from V and 3 from J, leaving 9 bases between them. CDR3 length: 14 amino acids. The CDR3 DNA follows: TGTGCCAGCAGCCAAGCTTCCCCCCACACTGAAGCTTTCTTT. As protein: CASSQASPHTEAFF.

This chain joins TRBV2 and TRBJ1-1, with D perhaps TRBD1 (5 bases). The V end was cut by 6 bases, the J end by 1 base, with 18 bases between. Germline V CDR1 and CDR2: SNHLY, FYNNEI. This CDR3 comprises 16 residues. The CDR3 DNA follows: TGTGCCAGCAGGTTTACAGGTGGGCAGGCGAACACTGAAGCTTTCTTT. It translates to CASRFTGGQANTEAFF.

The genes are TRBV28 and TRBJ1-2, with D possibly being TRBD1 (6 bases). The germline V gene has CDR1 MDHEN and CDR2 SYDVKM. The CDR3 totals 12 residues. With 3 bases removed from V and 7 bases from J, the gap between germline ends came to 9 bases. The CDR3 DNA sequence: TGTGCCAGCAGTTTTACAGGGTTTGGCTACACCTTC. Translating it yields CASSFTGFGYTF.

This clone was found a few times. This sequence joins TRBV6-6 and TRBJ1-1, with TRBD1 matching over 7 bases. The CDR3 length is 15 residues. Germline V CDR1 and CDR2: MNHNY, SVGAGI (reference sequence). V was pared by 1 base and J by 7 bases, with 9 bases of the junction left unmatched. The CDR3 sequence: CASSYWPGTANEAFF. For the CDR3, the DNA is TGTGCCAGCAGTTACTGGCCCGGGACAGCCAATGAAGCTTTCTTT.

J is TRBJ2-7 and V is TRBV7-5; TRBD1 was called by the table and not checked on the DNA. TRBV7-5 is an annotated pseudogene. CDR3 length equals 16 residues. CDR3 in DNA: TGTGCCAGAAGCTTGACTCCGGATGACAGAAACTACGAGCAGTACTTC. It translates to CARSLTPDDRNYEQYF.

In this sample, this clone turned up once. The CDR3, as DNA: TGTGCCAGCAGTTTAATAGAACAGGTCGCCGGGGAGCTGTTTTTT. This encodes CASSLIEQVAGELFF. This rearrangement joins TRBV27 to TRBJ2-2, with D perhaps matching TRBD1 (5 bases). Deletions cut 2 bases from V and 6 bases from J, with 13 bases between. Germline CDR1 MNHEY, CDR2 SMNVEV (reference sequence). The CDR3 totals 15 residues.

This clone was seen a few times. V gene TRBV2 combines with J gene TRBJ1-5; no definite D call. Germline lookup yields CDR1 SNHLY and CDR2 FYNNEI. Trimming shortened V by 3 bases and J by 3 bases, and 6 bases separated the two germline ends. The CDR3 is 13 residues long. In DNA form, the CDR3 reads TGTGCCAGCAGTGACAGTCCCAATCAGCCCCAGCATTTT. Protein product: CASSDSPNQPQHF.

This clone has only one observation. Germline is not matched at one junction end, which may reflect a read error. This sequence joins TRBV6-5 and TRBJ2-1, with D tentatively TRBD1 (5 bases). CDR1 is MNHEY, CDR2 SVGAGI, per germline. CDR3 length equals 10 residues. The DNA for the CDR3 is TGTGCCAGCAGTGTAAGGGGCCCAGTCTTC. It encodes CASSVRGPVF.

V is TRBV29-1 and J is TRBJ1-2, with D maybe TRBD1 (5 bases). Between the trimmed V and J ends, which lost 0 bases and 1 base, there was a span of 12 bases. CDR1 and CDR2 (germline): SQVTM, ANQGSEA. This CDR3 contains 15 residues. The DNA for the CDR3 is TGCAGCGTTGAAGATCGCGGGGGAGATAACTATGGCTACACCTTC. It translates to CSVEDRGGDNYGYTF.

This clone appeared a single time. V and J are TRBV27 and TRBJ2-1; TRBD1 is a possible D gene (6 bases). This CDR3 contains 15 residues. Trimming stripped 4 bases from V and 4 bases from J, with 14 bases between. Per the germline V gene, CDR1 is MNHEY and CDR2 is SMNVEV (reference sequence). The chain's CDR3 is CASSSRQATYNEQFF. As DNA, the CDR3 is TGTGCCAGCAGTTCTCGACAGGCTACTTACAATGAGCAGTTCTTC.

The J gene is TRBJ2-7, the V gene TRBV5-8; D is possibly TRBD1 (6 bases). Germline CDR1 SGHTS, CDR2 YDEGEE. Trimming took off 4 bases at V and 0 bases at J, with 17 bases between the two ends. This CDR3 has 16 residues. The CDR3 loop reads CASSPGQRRFSYEQYF. The DNA for the CDR3 is TGTGCCAGCAGCCCCGGACAGCGGAGATTCTCCTACGAGCAGTACTTC.

The chain is built from TRBV10-2 and TRBJ1-3; D is unresolved. This CDR3 contains 14 residues. V was clipped by 2 bases and J by 2 bases, with 7 bases between them. Germline CDR1 reads WSHSY; CDR2 reads SAAADI. The CDR3 sequence is CASSERSTGNTIYF. The DNA for the CDR3 is TGCGCCAGCAGTGAGCGGTCGACTGGAAACACCATATATTTT.

The CDR3 loop is CASSFKDSSTDTQYF. The CDR3 nucleotides read TGCGCCAGCAGCTTTAAAGACAGTAGCACAGATACGCAGTATTTT. The V and J genes are TRBV5-1 and TRBJ2-3; perhaps TRBD1 as D (5 bases). Trimming stripped 2 bases from V and 0 bases from J, with 10 bases between. This CDR3 is built from 15 residues. CDR1 and CDR2 from the germline V gene are SGHRS and YFSETQ.

This chain joins TRBV7-2 and TRBJ2-5; 8 bases line up with TRBD2. The CDR3 has 15 residues. Germline-derived CDR1 and CDR2 are SGHTA and FQGNSA. The J segment lost 7 bases and the V segment lost 4 bases, leaving 11 bases of the junction unmatched. Written as DNA, the CDR3 is TGTGCCAGCAGCTCAGCATCGACTAGCGTAGGGACCCAGTACTTC. Translation: CASSSASTSVGTQYF.

The chain joins TRBV5-1 to TRBJ2-7; D may be TRBD1 (6 bases). The V gene's germline CDR1 is SGHRS and CDR2 YFSETQ. V was trimmed by 5 bases and J by 6 bases, leaving 12 bases between them. This CDR3 has 12 amino acids. The CDR3: CASSTDRTEQYF. CDR3 DNA sequence: TGCGCCAGCAGTACGGACAGAACCGAGCAGTACTTC.

The chain combines TRBV18 with TRBJ1-1; D is undetermined. This CDR3 is 12 amino acids long. Germline V lookup: CDR1 KGHSH, CDR2 LQKENI. Trimming cost V 3 bases and J 6 bases, with 8 bases left between them. The CDR3 DNA sequence: TGTGCCAGCTCACCGGCGGGGTCTGAAGCTTTCTTT. Translated, it gives CASSPAGSEAFF.

This clone was observed once. V and J are TRBV2 and TRBJ2-7; 12 bases agree with TRBD2. Germline V gene sequence: CDR1 SNHLY, CDR2 FYNNEI. CDR3 length: 15 residues. J gave up 3 bases and V 4 bases, and 4 bases lay outside the gene matches. This chain's CDR3 is CASSGWTSGNYEQYF. In DNA form, the CDR3 reads TGTGCCAGCAGTGGTTGGACTAGCGGGAACTACGAGCAGTACTTC.

V is TRBV4-2 and J is TRBJ2-7, with 8 bases aligning to TRBD1. After removal of 3 bases from V and 3 bases from J, the junction contained 10 bases not matched to a gene. This CDR3 spans 16 amino acids. Germline V gene sequence: CDR1 LGHNA, CDR2 YNFKEQ. The CDR3 region is CASSQTPTGDGYEQYF. In nucleotides, the CDR3 is TGTGCCAGCAGCCAGACCCCGACAGGGGATGGCTACGAGCAGTACTTC.

The chain employs TRBV9 and TRBJ1-4; 11 bases agree with TRBD1. V was pared by 5 bases and J by 8 bases, with 2 bases of the junction left unmatched. The CDR3 runs to 13 residues. Germline loops: CDR1 SGDLS, CDR2 YYNGEE. CDR3 sequence (DNA): TGTGCCAGCAGAGGGACAGGGGGAGAAAAACTGTTTTTT. Amino acid sequence: CASRGTGGEKLFF.

The chain joins TRBV7-6 to TRBJ2-7, with D possibly matching TRBD2 (5 bases). CDR1 is SGHVS and CDR2 is FNYEAQ in the germline V gene. Trimming took 5 bases from V and 6 from J, leaving 17 bases between them. The CDR3 length is 14 residues. The CDR3 loop reads CASSPGVGNREQYF. As DNA, the CDR3 is TGTGCCAGCAGCCCCGGGGTTGGGAACCGCGAGCAGTACTTC.

The chain couples TRBV7-8 to TRBJ1-5, with 8 nucleotides matching TRBD1. The germline gives CDR1 SGHVS, CDR2 FQNEAQ. There are 15 residues in the CDR3. Trimming cost V 5 bases and J 2 bases; bases outside gene matches: 5. DNA for the CDR3: TGTGCCAGCAGCCCGGACAGGGTGCGCAATCAGCCCCAGCATTTT. It codes for CASSPDRVRNQPQHF.

With respect to this clone: Other DNA sequences within the sample encode an identical CDR3. DNA of the CDR3: TGTGCCAGCAGCTATCAAGAGACCCAGTACTTC. This gives the protein CASSYQETQYF. The chain has TRBV27 and TRBJ2-5; D gene ambiguous. Germline V gene lookup returns CDR1 MNHEY and CDR2 SMNVEV (reference sequence). The CDR3 is 11 residues long. Trimming stripped 6 bases from V and 2 bases from J, with 4 bases between.

The chain recombines TRBV6-9 with TRBJ1-1; D is unclear. From germline, CDR1 is MNHGY and CDR2 SVAAGI. The CDR3 extends over 16 amino acids. V dropped 2 bases and J dropped 0 bases, with 13 bases sitting between them. CDR3 coding DNA: TGTGCCAGCAGTTATGGCCGGGGAGAGATGAACACTGAAGCTTTCTTT. Translating gives CASSYGRGEMNTEAFF.